This TCR beta chain was sequenced in a study of human T cells and chemical hapten exposure. As for the study in general: Diphenylcyclopropenone, dosed weekly to the scalp, was given to patients throughout the roughly 25-week study.

TCRdb ran MiXCR on the RACE reads and lists one entry per CDR3 protein. The table records 80,000 or so distinct CDR3 sequences, about 10% of them present only once. General study findings and limits: The formation of large CDR3 similarity clusters by expanded TCRs significantly exceeded that of controls. Sensitizing with DPC caused no change in TCRs above 1 in 1000 frequency.

This clonotype appeared a few times. As yet, its antigen is unknown. As for time point: patch test 1, 2 weeks after DPC sensitization. Noted treatment: therapeutic diphenylcyclopropenone sensitization with weekly scalp DPC. This CDR3 contains 16 residues. The germline CDR1 and CDR2 sequences are SGHDN and FVKESK. V shed 0 bases and J shed 3 bases, with 15 bases lying between them. The V call is TRBV14, the J call TRBJ2-7; D perhaps matches TRBD2 (5 bases). This sequence originates from a woman aged 45-65 years with alopecia areata. Some clones in this sample may be carry-over from other donors' samples. Sample: whole blood, taken in connection with sensitization to the hapten diphenylcyclopropenone (DPC). The DNA for the CDR3 is TGTGCCAGCAGCCAAGATTGGGCGAGCGGATTCTACGAGCAGTACTTC. Translation: CASSQDWASGFYEQYF.